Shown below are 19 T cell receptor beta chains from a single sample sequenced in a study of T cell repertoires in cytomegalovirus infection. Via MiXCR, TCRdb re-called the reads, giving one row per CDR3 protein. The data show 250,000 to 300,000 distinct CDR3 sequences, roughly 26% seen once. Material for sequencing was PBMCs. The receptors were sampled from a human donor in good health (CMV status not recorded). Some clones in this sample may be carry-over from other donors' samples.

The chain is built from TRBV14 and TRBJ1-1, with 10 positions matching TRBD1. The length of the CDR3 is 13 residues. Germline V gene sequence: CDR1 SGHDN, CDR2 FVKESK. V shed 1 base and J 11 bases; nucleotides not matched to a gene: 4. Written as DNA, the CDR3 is TGTGCCAGCAGCCAAGTCTGGACAGGGGGGGCTTTCTTT. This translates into CASSQVWTGGAFF.

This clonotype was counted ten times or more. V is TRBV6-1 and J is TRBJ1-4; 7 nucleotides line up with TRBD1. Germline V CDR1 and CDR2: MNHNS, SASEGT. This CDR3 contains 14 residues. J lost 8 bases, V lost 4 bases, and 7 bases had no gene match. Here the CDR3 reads CASSGTGVFEKLFF. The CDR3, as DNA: TGTGCCAGCAGTGGAACAGGGGTCTTCGAAAAACTGTTTTTT.

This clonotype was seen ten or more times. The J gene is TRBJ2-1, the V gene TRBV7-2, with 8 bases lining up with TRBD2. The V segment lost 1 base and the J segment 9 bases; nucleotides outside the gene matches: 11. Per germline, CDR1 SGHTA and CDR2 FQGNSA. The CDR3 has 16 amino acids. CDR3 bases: TGTGCCAGCAGCTTAGAGGGGACTAGAACGGTCCGTGAGCAGTTCTTC. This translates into CASSLEGTRTVREQFF.

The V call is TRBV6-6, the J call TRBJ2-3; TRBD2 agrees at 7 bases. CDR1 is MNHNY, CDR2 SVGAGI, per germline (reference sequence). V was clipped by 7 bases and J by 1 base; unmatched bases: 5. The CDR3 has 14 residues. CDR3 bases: TGTGCCAGCATTGGCGGGAGAGGCACAGATACGCAGTATTTT. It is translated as CASIGGRGTDTQYF.

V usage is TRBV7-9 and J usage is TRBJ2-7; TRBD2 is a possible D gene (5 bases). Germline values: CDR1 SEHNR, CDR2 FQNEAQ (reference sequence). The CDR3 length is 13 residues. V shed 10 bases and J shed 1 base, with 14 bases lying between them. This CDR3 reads CATVEADSYEQYF. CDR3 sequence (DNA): TGTGCCACCGTGGAGGCGGATTCCTACGAGCAGTACTTC.

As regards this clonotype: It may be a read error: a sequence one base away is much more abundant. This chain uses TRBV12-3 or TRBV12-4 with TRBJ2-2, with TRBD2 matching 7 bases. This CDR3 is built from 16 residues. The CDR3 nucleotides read TGTGCCGGCAGGGACCGACGGGGGGAATTTACCGGGGAGCTGTTTTTT. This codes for CAGRDRRGEFTGELFF.

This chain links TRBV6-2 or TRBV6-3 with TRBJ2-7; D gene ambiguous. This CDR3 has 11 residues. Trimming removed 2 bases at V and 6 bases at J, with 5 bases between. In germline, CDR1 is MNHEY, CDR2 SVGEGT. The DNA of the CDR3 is TGTGCCAGCAGTTACGGATCCGAGCAGTACTTC. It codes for CASSYGSEQYF.

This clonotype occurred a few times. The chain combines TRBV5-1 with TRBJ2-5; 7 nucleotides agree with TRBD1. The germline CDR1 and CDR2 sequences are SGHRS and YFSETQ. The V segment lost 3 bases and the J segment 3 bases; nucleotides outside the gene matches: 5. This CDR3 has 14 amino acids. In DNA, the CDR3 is TGCGCCAGCAGCTCAGGACAGGTCAAAGAGACCCAGTACTTC. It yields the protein CASSSGQVKETQYF.

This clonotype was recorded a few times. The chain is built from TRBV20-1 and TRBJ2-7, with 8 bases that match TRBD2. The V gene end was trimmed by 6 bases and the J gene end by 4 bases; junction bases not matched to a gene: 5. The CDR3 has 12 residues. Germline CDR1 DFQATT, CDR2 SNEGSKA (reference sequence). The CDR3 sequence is CSAIGGVYEQYF. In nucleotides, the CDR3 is TGCAGTGCCATCGGGGGGGTGTACGAGCAGTACTTC.

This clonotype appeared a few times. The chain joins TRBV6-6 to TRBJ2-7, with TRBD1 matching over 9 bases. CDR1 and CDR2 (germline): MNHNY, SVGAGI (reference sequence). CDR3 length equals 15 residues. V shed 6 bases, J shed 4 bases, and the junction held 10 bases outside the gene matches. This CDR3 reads CASRVGQGRGYEQYF. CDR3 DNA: TGTGCCAGCAGAGTCGGACAGGGGAGGGGGTACGAGCAGTACTTC.

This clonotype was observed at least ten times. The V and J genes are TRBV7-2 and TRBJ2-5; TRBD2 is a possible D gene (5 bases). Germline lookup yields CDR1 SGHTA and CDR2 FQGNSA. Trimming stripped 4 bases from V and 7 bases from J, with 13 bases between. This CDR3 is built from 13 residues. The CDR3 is CASSYRARGTQYF. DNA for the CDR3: TGTGCCAGCAGCTACCGGGCCCGGGGGACCCAGTACTTC. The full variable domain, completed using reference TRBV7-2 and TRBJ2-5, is GAGVSQSPSNKVTEKGKDVELRCDPISGHTALYWYRQSLGQGLEFLIYFQGNSAPDKSGLPSDRFSAERTGGSVSTLTIQRTQQEDSAVYLCASSYRARGTQYFGPGTRLLVL.

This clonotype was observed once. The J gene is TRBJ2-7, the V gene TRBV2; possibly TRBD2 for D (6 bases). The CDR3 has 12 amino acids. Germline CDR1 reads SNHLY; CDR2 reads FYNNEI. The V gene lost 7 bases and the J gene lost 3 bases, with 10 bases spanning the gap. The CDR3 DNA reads TGTGCCAGCATGGAGGGGAACTACGAGCAGTACTTC. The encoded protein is CASMEGNYEQYF.

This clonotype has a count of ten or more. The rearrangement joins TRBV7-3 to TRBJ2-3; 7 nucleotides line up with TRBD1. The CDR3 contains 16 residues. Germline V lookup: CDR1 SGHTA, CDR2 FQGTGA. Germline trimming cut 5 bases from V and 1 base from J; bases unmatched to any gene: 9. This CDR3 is CASSRRTGQGTDTQYF. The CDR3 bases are TGTGCCAGCAGCCGCCGGACAGGCCAGGGCACAGATACGCAGTATTTT.

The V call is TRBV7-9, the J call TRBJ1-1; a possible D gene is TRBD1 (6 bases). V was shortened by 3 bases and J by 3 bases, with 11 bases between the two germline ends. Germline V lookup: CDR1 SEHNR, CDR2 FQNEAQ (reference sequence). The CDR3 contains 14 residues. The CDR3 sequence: CASSFSKGDTEAFF. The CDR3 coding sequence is TGTGCCAGCAGCTTTTCTAAGGGGGACACTGAAGCTTTCTTT.

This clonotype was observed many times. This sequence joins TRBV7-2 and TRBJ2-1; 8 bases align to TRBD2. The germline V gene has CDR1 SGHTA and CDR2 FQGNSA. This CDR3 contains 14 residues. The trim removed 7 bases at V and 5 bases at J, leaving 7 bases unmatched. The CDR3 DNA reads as TGTGCCAGCAAGAGGAGCGGGAGCCACAATGAGCAGTTCTTC. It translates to CASKRSGSHNEQFF.

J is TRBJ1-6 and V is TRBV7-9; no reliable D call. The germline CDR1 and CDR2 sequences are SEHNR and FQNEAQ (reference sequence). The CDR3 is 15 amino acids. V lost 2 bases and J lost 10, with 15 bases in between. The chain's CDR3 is CASSLLGLEISPLHF. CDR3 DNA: TGTGCCAGCAGCTTATTAGGGTTGGAGATATCACCCCTCCACTTT.

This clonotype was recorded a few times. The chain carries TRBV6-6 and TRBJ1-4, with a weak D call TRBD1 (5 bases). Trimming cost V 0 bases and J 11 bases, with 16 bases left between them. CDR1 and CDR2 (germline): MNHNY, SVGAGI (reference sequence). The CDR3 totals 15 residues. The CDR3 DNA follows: TGTGCCAGCAGTTACTCTGGGACCGACAGCTCGAAACTGTTTTTT. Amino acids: CASSYSGTDSSKLFF.

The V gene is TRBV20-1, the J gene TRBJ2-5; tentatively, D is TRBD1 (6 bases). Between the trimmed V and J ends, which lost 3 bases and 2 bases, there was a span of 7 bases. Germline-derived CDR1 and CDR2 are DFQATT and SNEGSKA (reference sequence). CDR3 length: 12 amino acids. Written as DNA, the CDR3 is TGCAGTGCTAGTGGACAGCAAGAGACCCAGTACTTC. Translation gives CSASGQQETQYF.

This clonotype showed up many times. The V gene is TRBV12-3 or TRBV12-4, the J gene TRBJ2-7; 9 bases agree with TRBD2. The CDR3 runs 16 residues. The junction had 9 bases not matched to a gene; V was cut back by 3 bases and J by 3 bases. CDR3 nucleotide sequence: TGTGCCAGCAGTTTCGAAGCGGGAGGACGATACTACGAGCAGTACGTC. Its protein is CASSFEAGGRYYEQYV.